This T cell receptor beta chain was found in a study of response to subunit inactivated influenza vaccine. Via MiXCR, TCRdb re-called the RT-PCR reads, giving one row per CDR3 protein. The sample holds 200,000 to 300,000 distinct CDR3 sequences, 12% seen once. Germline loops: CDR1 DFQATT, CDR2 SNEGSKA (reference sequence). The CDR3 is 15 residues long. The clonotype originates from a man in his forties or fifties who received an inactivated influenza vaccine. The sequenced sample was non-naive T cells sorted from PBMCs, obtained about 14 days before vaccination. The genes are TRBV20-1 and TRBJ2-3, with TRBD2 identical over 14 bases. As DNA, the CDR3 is TGCAGCGTCCCGGGACTAGCGGGGGACACAGATACGCAGTATTTT. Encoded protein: CSVPGLAGDTDTQYF.